The clone carrying this T cell receptor (beta chain) showed up just a few times. This CDR3 comprises 17 residues. V gave up 5 bases and J gave up 0 bases, with 19 bases separating them. CDR1 MNHEY and CDR2 SVGEGT come from the germline V gene. MiXCR, applied by TCRdb to the RT-PCR reads, yields one record per CDR3 protein. This sample has more than 600,000 distinct CDR3 sequences, with approximately 15% found just once. The chain uses TRBV6-2 or TRBV6-3 and TRBJ2-5, with D maybe TRBD1 (6 bases). The sequenced material came from memory CD4+ T cells from blood. This sequence originates from a female donor in good health, serving as a healthy control. CDR3 sequence: CASSPSRHREYQETQYF. DNA for the CDR3: TGTGCCAGCAGTCCTTCTCGACACAGGGAGTACCAAGAGACCCAGTACTTC.